This T cell receptor beta chain was profiled in a study of control samples from healthy donors and cancer patients. The J segment lost 0 bases and the V segment lost 6 bases, leaving 5 bases of the junction unmatched. Germline V gene lookup returns CDR1 LNHDA and CDR2 SQIVND (reference sequence). The CDR3 totals 17 residues. Data came from immunoSEQ multiplex PCR; TCRdb stores just in-frame clones and leaves some out. There are roughly 120,000 clones in the sample; approximately 90% occur only once, and 2.3% lies in the top ten. Specimen: blood. The genes are TRBV19 and TRBJ2-6, with 10 bases identical to TRBD1. The TCR sequence derives from a woman between 70 and 85 years old in good health. The CDR3 sequence is CASSDRGPSSGANVLTF. The CDR3 DNA sequence: TGTGCCAGTAGCGACAGGGGGCCGTCCTCTGGGGCCAACGTCCTGACTTTC.